One T cell receptor beta chain is described in this entry. Each sorted subset replicate got 200 ng genomic DNA, 30,000 or so genomes. Sequencing was performed with immunoSEQ multiplex PCR; in TCRdb, only in-frame clones are kept and a portion is missing. Of about 2.4 million clones in the sample, roughly nine tenths are singletons; the top ten hold 0.13% to 0.15%. This sample stems from a study of shared clonotypes between healthy human individuals. Material: naive CD4+ T cells sorted from blood. The subset: CD45RA+ positively selected. The clonotype was recovered from a man aged 18 to 29 in good health.

For the CDR3, the DNA is TGTGCCTTGAACTCCGGGGGGGCCCCCGATACGCAGTATTTT. This sequence encodes CALNSGGAPDTQYF. This chain links TRBV30 with TRBJ2-3; 8 nucleotides line up with TRBD2. Germline values: CDR1 GTSNPN, CDR2 SVGIG (reference sequence). The CDR3 loop spans 14 amino acids. The V gene end was trimmed by 7 bases and the J gene end by 6 bases; junction bases not matched to a gene: 12.